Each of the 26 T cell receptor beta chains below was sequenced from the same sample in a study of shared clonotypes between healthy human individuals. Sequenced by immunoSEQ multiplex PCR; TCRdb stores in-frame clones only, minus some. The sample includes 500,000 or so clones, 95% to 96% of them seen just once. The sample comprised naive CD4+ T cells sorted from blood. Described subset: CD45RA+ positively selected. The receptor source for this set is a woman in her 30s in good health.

This chain's CDR3 is CASSIDVRGPVENEAFF. The CDR3 nucleotides read TGTGCCAGTAGTATAGATGTGAGGGGGCCGGTTGAAAATGAAGCTTTCTTT. The chain joins TRBV19 to TRBJ1-1; 7 bases line up with TRBD1. The CDR3 extends over 17 amino acids. V shed 0 bases, J shed 7 bases, and the junction held 14 bases outside the gene matches. Germline-derived CDR1 and CDR2 are LNHDA and SQIVND (reference sequence).

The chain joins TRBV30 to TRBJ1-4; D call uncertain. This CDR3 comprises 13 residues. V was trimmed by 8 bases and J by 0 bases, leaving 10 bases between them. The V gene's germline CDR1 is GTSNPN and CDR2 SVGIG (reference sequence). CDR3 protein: CATNWATNEKLFF. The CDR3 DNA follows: TGTGCCACTAATTGGGCAACTAATGAAAAACTGTTTTTT.

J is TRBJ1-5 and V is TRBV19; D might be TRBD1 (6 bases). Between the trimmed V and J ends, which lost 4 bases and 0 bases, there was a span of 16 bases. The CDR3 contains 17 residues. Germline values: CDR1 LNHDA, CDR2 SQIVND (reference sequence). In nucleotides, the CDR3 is TGTGCCAGTAGTACGGACAGCCAGTCTTATAGCAATCAGCCCCAGCATTTT. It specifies CASSTDSQSYSNQPQHF.

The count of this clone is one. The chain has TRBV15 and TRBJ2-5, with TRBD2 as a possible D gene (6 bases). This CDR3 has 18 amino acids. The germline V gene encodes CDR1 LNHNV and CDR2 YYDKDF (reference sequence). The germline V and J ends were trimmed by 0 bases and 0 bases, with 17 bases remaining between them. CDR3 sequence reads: CATSRDPAYRDYQETQYF. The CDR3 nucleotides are TGTGCCACCAGCAGAGACCCGGCCTACCGGGACTACCAAGAGACCCAGTACTTC.

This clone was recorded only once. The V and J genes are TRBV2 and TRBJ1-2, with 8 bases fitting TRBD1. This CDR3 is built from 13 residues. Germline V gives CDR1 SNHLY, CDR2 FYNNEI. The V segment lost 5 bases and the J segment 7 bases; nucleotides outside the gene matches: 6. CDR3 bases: TGTGCCAGCAGTCTGACAGGGGTGGCTGGCTACACCTTC. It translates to CASSLTGVAGYTF.

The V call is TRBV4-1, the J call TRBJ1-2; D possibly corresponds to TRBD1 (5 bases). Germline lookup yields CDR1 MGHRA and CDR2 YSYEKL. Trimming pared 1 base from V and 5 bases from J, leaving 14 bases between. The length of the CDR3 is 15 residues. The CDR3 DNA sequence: TGCGCCAGCAGCCAAGCAGACCGGGACTTTTATGGCTACACCTTC. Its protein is CASSQADRDFYGYTF.

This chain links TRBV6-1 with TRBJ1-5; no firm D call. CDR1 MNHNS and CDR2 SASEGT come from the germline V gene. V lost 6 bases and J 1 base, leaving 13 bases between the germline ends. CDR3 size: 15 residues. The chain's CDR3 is CASRDLGGSNQPQHF. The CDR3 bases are TGTGCCAGCAGAGACCTGGGAGGGAGCAATCAGCCCCAGCATTTT.

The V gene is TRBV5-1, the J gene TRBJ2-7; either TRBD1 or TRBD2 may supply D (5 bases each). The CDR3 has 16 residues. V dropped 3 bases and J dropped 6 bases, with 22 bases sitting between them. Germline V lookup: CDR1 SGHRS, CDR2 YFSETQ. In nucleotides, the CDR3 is TGCGCCAGCAGCTCCCGGGACGTAGTTAATGGAGGCGAGCAGTACTTC. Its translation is CASSSRDVVNGGEQYF. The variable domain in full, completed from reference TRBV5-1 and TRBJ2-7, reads KAGVTQTPRYLIKTRGQQVTLSCSPISGHRSVSWYQQTPGQGLQFLFEYFSETQRNKGNFPGRFSGRQFSNSRSEMNVSTLELGDSALYLCASSSRDVVNGGEQYFGPGTRLTVT.

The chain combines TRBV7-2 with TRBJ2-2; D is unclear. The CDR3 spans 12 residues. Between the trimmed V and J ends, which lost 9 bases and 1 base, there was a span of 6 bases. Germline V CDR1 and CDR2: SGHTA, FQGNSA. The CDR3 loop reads CASIENTGELFF. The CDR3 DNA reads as TGTGCCAGTATAGAGAACACCGGGGAGCTGTTTTTT.

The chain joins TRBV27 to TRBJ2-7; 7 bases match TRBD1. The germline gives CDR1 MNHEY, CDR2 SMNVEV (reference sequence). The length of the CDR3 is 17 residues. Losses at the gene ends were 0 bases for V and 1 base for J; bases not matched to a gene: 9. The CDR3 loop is CASSLSMGQSYSYEQYF. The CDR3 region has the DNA TGTGCCAGCAGTTTATCGATGGGACAGTCGTATTCCTACGAGCAGTACTTC.

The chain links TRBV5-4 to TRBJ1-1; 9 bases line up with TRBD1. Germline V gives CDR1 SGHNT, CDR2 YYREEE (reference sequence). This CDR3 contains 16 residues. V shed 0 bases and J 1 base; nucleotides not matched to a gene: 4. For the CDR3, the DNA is TGTGCCAGCAGCTTGGGGCCGGGACAGGGGAACACTGAAGCTTTCTTT. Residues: CASSLGPGQGNTEAFF.

CDR3 nucleotides: TGTGCCAGCTCACCTTCAGCGGGACAAGCCTACGAGCAGTACTTC. Translated: CASSPSAGQAYEQYF. V and J are TRBV18 and TRBJ2-7; weak D call: TRBD2 (7 bases). The CDR3 sequence is 15 residues long. CDR1 is KGHSH and CDR2 is LQKENI in the germline V gene. The ends were cut back, 3 bases at V and 2 bases at J, with 14 bases in the middle.

The CDR3 nucleotides are TGCAGCGTCAGCCGCCAGGGGGCGATCTTTAATGAGCAGTTCTTC. As protein: CSVSRQGAIFNEQFF. This chain uses TRBV29-1 with TRBJ2-1, with TRBD1 matching over 8 bases. The CDR3 is 15 amino acids. The junction had 14 bases not matched to a gene; V was cut back by 6 bases and J by 7 bases. Germline lookup yields CDR1 SQVTM and CDR2 ANQGSEA.

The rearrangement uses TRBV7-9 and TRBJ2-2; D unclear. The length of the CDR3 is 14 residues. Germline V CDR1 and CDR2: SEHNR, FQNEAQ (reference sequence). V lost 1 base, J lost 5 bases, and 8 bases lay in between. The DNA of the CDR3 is TGTGCCAGCAGCTTAGAAACGCGGACCGGGGAGCTGTTTTTT. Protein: CASSLETRTGELFF.

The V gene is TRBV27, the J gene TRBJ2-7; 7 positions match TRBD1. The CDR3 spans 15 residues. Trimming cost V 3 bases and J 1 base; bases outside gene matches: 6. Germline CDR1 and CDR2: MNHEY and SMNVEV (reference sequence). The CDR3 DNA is TGTGCCAGCAGTTTCCGGGACAGCATATCCTACGAGCAGTACTTC. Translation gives CASSFRDSISYEQYF.

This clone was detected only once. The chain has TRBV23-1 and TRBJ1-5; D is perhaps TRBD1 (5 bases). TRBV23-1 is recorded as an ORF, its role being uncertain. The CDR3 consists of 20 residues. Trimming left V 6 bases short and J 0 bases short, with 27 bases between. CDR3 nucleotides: TGCGCCAGCAGCCGATCCACAATCATCGGGGCCCCTTATAGCAATCAGCCCCAGCATTTT. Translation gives CASSRSTIIGAPYSNQPQHF.

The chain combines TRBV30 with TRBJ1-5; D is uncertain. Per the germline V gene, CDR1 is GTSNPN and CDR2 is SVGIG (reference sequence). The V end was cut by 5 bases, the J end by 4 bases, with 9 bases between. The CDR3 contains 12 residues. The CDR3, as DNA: TGTGCCTGGGGCCGGGTAAATCAGCCCCAGCATTTT. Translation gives CAWGRVNQPQHF.

The CDR3 DNA follows: TGTGCCAGCGCTATGACAGGGGGTGTCCCCGGGGAGCTGTTTTTT. Its translation is CASAMTGGVPGELFF. The chain recombines TRBV28 with TRBJ2-2, with 9 bases lining up with TRBD1. Trimming removed 8 bases from V and 6 bases from J; junction bases left unmatched: 10. The CDR3 is made up of 15 amino acids. Germline V gives CDR1 MDHEN, CDR2 SYDVKM.

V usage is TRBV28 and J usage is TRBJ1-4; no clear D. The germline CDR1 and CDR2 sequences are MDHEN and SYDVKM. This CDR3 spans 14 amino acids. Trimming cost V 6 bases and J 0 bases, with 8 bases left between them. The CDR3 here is CASRTDATNEKLFF. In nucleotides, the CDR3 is TGTGCCAGCAGAACAGACGCAACTAATGAAAAACTGTTTTTT.

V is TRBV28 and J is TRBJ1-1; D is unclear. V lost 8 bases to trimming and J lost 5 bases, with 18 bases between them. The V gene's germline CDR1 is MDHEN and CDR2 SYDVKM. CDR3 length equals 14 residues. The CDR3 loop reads CASLAGISRTEAFF. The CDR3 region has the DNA TGTGCCAGCCTAGCTGGCATCTCACGTACTGAAGCTTTCTTT.

The CDR3 DNA is TGTGCCAGCAGTTTCGGAGGGAGAGGGAACGAGCAGTACTTC. It encodes CASSFGGRGNEQYF. This chain links TRBV28 with TRBJ2-7; D possibly corresponds to TRBD2 (6 bases). The V end lost 3 bases, the J end lost 5 bases, and 14 bases lay between the germline ends. The CDR3 spans 14 residues. Germline assignment: CDR1 MDHEN and CDR2 SYDVKM.

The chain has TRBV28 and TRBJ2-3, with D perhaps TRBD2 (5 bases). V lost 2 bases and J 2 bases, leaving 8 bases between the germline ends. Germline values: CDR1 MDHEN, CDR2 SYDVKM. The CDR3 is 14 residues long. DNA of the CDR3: TGTGCCAGCAGTTTAGGAGGCCTCACAGATACGCAGTATTTT. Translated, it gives CASSLGGLTDTQYF.

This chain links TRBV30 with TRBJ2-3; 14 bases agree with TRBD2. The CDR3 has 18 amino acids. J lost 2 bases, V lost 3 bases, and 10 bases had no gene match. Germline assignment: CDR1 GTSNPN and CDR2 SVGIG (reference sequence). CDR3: CAWSPGTSGSRVTDTQYF. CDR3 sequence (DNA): TGTGCCTGGAGCCCCGGGACTAGCGGGAGTCGGGTCACAGATACGCAGTATTTT.

CDR3 sequence (DNA): TGTGCCAGTAGTAAAAACCCCGTGGGGGCCGGTGAAAAACTGTTTTTT. Residues: CASSKNPVGAGEKLFF. The genes are TRBV19 and TRBJ1-4, with a possible D match to TRBD1 (6 bases). The CDR3 has 16 amino acids. V was trimmed by 4 bases and J by 7 bases, leaving 19 bases between them. Germline V lookup: CDR1 LNHDA, CDR2 SQIVND (reference sequence).

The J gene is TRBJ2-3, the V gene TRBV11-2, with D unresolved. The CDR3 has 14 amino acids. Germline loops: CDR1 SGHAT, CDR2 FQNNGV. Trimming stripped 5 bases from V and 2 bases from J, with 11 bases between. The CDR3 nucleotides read TGTGCCAGCAGCCCTACACCGATCACAGATACGCAGTATTTT. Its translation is CASSPTPITDTQYF.

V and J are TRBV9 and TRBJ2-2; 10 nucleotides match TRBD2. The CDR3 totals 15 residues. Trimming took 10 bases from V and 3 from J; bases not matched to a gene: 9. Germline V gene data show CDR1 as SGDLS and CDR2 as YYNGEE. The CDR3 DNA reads TGTGCCTCCGCTAGCGGGAGTACGTACACCGGGGAGCTGTTTTTT. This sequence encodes CASASGSTYTGELFF.